One sample yielded the 13 T cell receptor beta chains listed below, sequenced in a study of T cell changes during pregnancy in multiple sclerosis. Data came from immunoSEQ multiplex PCR; TCRdb stores just in-frame clones and leaves some out. Here the sample spans roughly 41,000 clones, roughly 90% being singletons. This specimen was CD8+ T cells from peripheral blood mononuclear cells, taken in the third trimester of pregnancy. The origin of the receptors is a female donor with multiple sclerosis, enrolled in a pregnancy study.

V is TRBV10-3 and J is TRBJ2-2; TRBD2 matches at 7 bases. The CDR3 contains 14 residues. J gave up 5 bases and V 2 bases, and 2 bases lay outside the gene matches. Germline loops: CDR1 ENHRY, CDR2 SYGVKD. CDR3 nucleotide sequence: TGTGCCATCAGTGAGGAGGGAGGGACCGGGGAGCTGTTTTTT. It specifies CAISEEGGTGELFF.

Only a few counts were recorded for this clone. The chain joins TRBV4-1 to TRBJ2-7; 7 bases fit TRBD2. The CDR3 length is 14 residues. CDR1 and CDR2 (germline): MGHRA, YSYEKL. V lost 0 bases and J lost 6; bases outside the gene matches: 5. In DNA, the CDR3 is TGCGCCAGCAGCCAAGATACTAGCGTCCGCGAGCAGTACTTC. Translated: CASSQDTSVREQYF.

This CDR3 reads CATSRVSGGAETQYF. The DNA of the CDR3 is TGTGCCACCAGCAGAGTATCTGGGGGGGCGGAGACCCAGTACTTC. This chain joins TRBV15 and TRBJ2-5; a weak D match, TRBD2 (7 bases). From germline, CDR1 is LNHNV and CDR2 YYDKDF (reference sequence). This CDR3 contains 15 residues. Trimming pared 1 base from V and 5 bases from J, leaving 14 bases between.

The V call is TRBV6-6, the J call TRBJ1-1; no definite D call. The germline V gene has CDR1 MNHNY and CDR2 SVGAGI (reference sequence). Trimming took off 10 bases at V and 5 bases at J, with 17 bases between the two ends. This CDR3 spans 13 amino acids. The chain's CDR3 is CATNKNPLTEAFF. The CDR3 DNA is TGTGCCACCAATAAAAATCCACTGACTGAAGCTTTCTTT.

This rearrangement joins TRBV4-1 to TRBJ1-6; D perhaps matches TRBD1 (6 bases). Between the trimmed V and J ends, which lost 0 bases and 7 bases, there was a span of 10 bases. CDR1 is MGHRA and CDR2 is YSYEKL in the germline V gene. The CDR3 loop spans 15 amino acids. CDR3 sequence (DNA): TGCGCCAGCAGCCAAGATTCAGGGGTAAATTCACCCCTCCACTTT. It specifies CASSQDSGVNSPLHF.

By proportion, this clone is medium-sized. This chain links TRBV6-1 with TRBJ2-2, with D unresolved. The CDR3 extends over 15 amino acids. Germline CDR1 reads MNHNS; CDR2 reads SASEGT. Trimming cost V 1 base and J 3 bases, with 9 bases left between them. The CDR3 DNA follows: TGTGCCAGCAGTGAAGGAGAGCGTGACACCGGGGAGCTGTTTTTT. It yields the protein CASSEGERDTGELFF.

This clone was observed once. The chain uses TRBV6-5 and TRBJ2-5; 8 bases line up with TRBD1. In germline, CDR1 is MNHEY, CDR2 SVGAGI. Trimming removed 4 bases from V and 7 bases from J; junction bases left unmatched: 14. The CDR3 loop spans 16 amino acids. CDR3 sequence: CASSSLTGGGSVTQYF. The CDR3, as DNA: TGTGCCAGCAGTTCCTTAACAGGGGGTGGATCGGTGACCCAGTACTTC.

The chain uses TRBV28 and TRBJ1-4; 11 bases are a match to TRBD1. Trimming took 2 bases from V and 7 from J; bases not matched to a gene: 3. Looked up from germline, CDR1 is MDHEN and CDR2 is SYDVKM. The CDR3 length is 15 residues. CDR3 bases: TGTGCCAGCAGTTTAACCGGGACAGGGGGTGAAAAACTGTTTTTT. Amino acids: CASSLTGTGGEKLFF.

The rearrangement joins TRBV19 to TRBJ1-1; D gene uncertain. Trimming pared 1 base from V and 4 bases from J, leaving 7 bases between. Germline CDR1 is LNHDA and CDR2 is SQIVND (reference sequence). This CDR3 comprises 13 residues. The CDR3: CASSIVGVTEAFF. The CDR3 DNA sequence: TGTGCCAGTAGTATAGTTGGAGTCACTGAAGCTTTCTTT. The whole variable domain, filled in from reference TRBV19 and TRBJ1-1, reads DGGITQSPKYLFRKEGQNVTLSCEQNLNHDAMYWYRQDPGQGLRLIYYSQIVNDFQKGDIAEGYSVSREKKESFPLTVTSAQKNPTAFYLCASSIVGVTEAFFGQGTRLTVV.

The chain uses TRBV5-6 and TRBJ2-5; D is unclear. CDR3 length: 11 residues. The ends were cut back, 4 bases at V and 12 bases at J, with 13 bases in the middle. CDR1 and CDR2 (germline): SGHDT, YYEEEE. The CDR3 protein is CASSLGPQEYF. In nucleotides, the CDR3 is TGTGCCAGCAGCCTGGGCCCCCAGGAGTACTTC.

The V gene is TRBV4-1, the J gene TRBJ1-4; 8 bases map to TRBD1. V trimming: 4 bases; J trimming: 7 bases; junction bases outside the gene matches: 5. The germline V gene encodes CDR1 MGHRA and CDR2 YSYEKL. This CDR3 comprises 14 residues. The CDR3 protein is CASSLRQGSEKLFF. CDR3 sequence (DNA): TGCGCCAGCAGCCTTCGACAGGGGAGTGAAAAACTGTTTTTT.

J is TRBJ1-1 and V is TRBV28; D call uncertain. Trimming pared 4 bases from V and 2 bases from J, leaving 5 bases between. CDR3 length: 12 residues. The germline CDR1 and CDR2 sequences are MDHEN and SYDVKM. The CDR3 loop reads CASSSINTEAFF. CDR3 sequence (DNA): TGTGCCAGCAGTTCAATCAACACTGAAGCTTTCTTT.

This chain uses TRBV11-1 with TRBJ1-5; maybe TRBD1 (6 bases). Trimming took 2 bases from V and 1 from J, leaving 9 bases between them. The germline CDR1 and CDR2 sequences are SGHAT and FQDESV (reference sequence). The CDR3 contains 15 residues. CDR3 sequence: CASSLNRDSNQPQHF. Here the CDR3 DNA reads TGTGCCAGCAGCTTAAACAGGGACAGCAATCAGCCCCAGCATTTT. The variable domain in full, with the rest retrieved from reference TRBV11-1 and TRBJ1-5, is EAEVAQSPRYKITEKSQAVAFWCDPISGHATLYWYRQILGQGPELLVQFQDESVVDDSQLPKDRFSAERLKGVDSTLKIQPAELGDSAMYLCASSLNRDSNQPQHFGDGTRLSIL.